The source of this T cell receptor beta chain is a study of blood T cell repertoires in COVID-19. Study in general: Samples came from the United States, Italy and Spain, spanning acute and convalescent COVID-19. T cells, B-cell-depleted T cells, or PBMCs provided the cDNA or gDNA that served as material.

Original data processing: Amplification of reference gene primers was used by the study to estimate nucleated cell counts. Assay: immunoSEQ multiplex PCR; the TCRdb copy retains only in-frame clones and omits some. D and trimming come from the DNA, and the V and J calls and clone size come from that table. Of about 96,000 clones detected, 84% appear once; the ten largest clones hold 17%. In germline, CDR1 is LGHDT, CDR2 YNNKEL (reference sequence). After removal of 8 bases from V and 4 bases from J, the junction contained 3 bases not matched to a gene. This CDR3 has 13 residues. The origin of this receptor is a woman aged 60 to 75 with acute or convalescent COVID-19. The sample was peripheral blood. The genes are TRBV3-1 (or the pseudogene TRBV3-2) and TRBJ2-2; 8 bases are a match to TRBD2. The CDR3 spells CASRLASTGELFF. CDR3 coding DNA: TGTGCCAGCCGACTAGCGAGCACCGGGGAGCTGTTTTTT.